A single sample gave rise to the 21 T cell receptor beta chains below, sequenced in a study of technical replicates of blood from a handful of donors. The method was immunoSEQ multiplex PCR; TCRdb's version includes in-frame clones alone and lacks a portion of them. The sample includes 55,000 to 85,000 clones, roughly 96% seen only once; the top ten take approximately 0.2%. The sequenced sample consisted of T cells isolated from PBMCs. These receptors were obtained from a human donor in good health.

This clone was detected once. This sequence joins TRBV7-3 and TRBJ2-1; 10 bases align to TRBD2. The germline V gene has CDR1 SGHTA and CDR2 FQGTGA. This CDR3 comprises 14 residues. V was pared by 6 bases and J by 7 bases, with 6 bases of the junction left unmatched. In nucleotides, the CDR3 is TGTGCCAGCAGTTTTACTAGCGGGGTTAATGAGCAGTTCTTC. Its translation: CASSFTSGVNEQFF.

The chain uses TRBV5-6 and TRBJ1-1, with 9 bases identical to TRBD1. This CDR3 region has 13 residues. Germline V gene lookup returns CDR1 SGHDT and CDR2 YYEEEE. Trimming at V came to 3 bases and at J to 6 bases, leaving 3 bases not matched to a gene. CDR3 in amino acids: CASSYDRGSEAFF. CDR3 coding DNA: TGTGCCAGCAGCTACGACAGGGGGTCTGAAGCTTTCTTT. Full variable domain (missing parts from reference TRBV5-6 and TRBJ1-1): DAGVTQSPTHLIKTRGQQVTLRCSPKSGHDTVSWYQQALGQGPQFIFQYYEEEERQRGNFPDRFSGHQFPNYSSELNVNALLLGDSALYLCASSYDRGSEAFFGQGTRLTVV.

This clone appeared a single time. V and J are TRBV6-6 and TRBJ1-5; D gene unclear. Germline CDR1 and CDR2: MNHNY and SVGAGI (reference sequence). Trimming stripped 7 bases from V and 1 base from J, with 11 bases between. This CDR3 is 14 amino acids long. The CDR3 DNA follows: TGTGCCAGCACCACCGAGGGAAGCAATCAGCCCCAGCATTTT. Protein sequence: CASTTEGSNQPQHF.

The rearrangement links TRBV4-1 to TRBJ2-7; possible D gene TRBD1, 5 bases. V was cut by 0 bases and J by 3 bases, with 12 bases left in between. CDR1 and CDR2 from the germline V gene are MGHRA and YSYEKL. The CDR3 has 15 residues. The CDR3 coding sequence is TGCGCCAGCAGCCAAGATCGACAGAACCTCTACGAGCAGTACTTC. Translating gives CASSQDRQNLYEQYF.

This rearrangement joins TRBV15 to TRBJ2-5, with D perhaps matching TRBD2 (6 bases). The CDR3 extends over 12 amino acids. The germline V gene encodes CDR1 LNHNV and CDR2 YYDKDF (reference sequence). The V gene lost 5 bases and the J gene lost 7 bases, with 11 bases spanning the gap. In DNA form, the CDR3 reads TGTGCCACCAGCGGGGGACTGGGGACCCAGTACTTC. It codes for CATSGGLGTQYF.

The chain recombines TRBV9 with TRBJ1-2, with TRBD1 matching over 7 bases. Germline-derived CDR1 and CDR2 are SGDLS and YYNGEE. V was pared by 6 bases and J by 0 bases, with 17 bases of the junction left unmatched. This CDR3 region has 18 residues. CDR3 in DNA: TGTGCCAGCACCAAAACGGGGGGGACAGCAGTAACTAACTATGGCTACACCTTC. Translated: CASTKTGGTAVTNYGYTF.

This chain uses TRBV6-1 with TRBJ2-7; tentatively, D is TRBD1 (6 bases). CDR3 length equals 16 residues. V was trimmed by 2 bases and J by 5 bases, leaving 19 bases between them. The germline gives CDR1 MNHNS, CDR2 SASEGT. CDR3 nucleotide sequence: TGTGCCAGCAGTGAATTATTTGGGACAAAGAGGGACGAGCAGTACTTC. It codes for CASSELFGTKRDEQYF.

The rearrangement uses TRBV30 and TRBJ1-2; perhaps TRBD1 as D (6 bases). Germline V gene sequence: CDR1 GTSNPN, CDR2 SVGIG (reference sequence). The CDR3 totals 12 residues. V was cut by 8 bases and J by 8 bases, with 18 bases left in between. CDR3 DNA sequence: TGTGCCCTCAACCAACAGGGATTGGGCTACACCTTC. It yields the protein CALNQQGLGYTF.

The CDR3 DNA reads as TGCGCCAGCAGCCCTTTTTCGGTTTCCGTCAGCAATCAGCCCCAGCATTTT. The encoded protein is CASSPFSVSVSNQPQHF. V gene TRBV4-1 combines with J gene TRBJ1-5; no definite D call. V was cut by 4 bases and J by 1 base, with 17 bases left in between. Germline assignment: CDR1 MGHRA and CDR2 YSYEKL. The length of the CDR3 is 17 residues.

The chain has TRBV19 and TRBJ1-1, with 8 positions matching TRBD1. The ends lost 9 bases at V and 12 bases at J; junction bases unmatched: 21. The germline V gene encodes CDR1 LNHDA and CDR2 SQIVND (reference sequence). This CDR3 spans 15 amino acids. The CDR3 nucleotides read TGTGCCAGCATGGTGGATGGACAGGGAGATTTCACAACTTTCTTT. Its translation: CASMVDGQGDFTTFF.

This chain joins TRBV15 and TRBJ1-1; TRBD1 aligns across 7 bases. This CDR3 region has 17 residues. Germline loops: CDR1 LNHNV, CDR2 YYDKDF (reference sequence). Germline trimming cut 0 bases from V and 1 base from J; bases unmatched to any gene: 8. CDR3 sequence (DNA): TGTGCCACCAGCAGAGACATAACGGGACAGACGAACACTGAAGCTTTCTTT. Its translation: CATSRDITGQTNTEAFF.

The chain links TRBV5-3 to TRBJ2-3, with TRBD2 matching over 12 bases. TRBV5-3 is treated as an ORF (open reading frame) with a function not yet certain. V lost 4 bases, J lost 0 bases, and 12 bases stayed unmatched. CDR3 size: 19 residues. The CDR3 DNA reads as TGTGCCAGAAGCCACGGGACAGTTGGGACTAGCGGGAGCACAGATACGCAGTATTTT. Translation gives CARSHGTVGTSGSTDTQYF.

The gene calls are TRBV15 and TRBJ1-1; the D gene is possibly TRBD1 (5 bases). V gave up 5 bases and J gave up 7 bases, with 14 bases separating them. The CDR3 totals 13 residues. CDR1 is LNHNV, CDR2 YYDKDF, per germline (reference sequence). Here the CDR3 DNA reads TGTGCCACCAGCGTACCGACAGCCCTTGAAGCTTTCTTT. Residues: CATSVPTALEAFF.

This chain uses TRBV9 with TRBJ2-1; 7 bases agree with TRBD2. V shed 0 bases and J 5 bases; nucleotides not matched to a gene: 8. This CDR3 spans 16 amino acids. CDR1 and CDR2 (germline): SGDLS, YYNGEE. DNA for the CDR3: TGTGCCAGCAGCGTAGCGCGACTAGCTTCCCACAATGAGCAGTTCTTC. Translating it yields CASSVARLASHNEQFF.

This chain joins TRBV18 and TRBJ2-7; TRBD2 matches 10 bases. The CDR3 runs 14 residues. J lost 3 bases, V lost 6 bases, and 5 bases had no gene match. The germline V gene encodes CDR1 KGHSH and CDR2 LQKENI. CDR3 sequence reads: CASSPGTSDYEQYF. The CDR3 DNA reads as TGTGCCAGCTCGCCCGGGACTAGCGACTACGAGCAGTACTTC.

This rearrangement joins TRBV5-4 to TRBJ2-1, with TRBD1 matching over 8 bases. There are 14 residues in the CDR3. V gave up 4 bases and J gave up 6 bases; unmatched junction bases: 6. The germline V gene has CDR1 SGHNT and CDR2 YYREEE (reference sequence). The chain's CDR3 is CASSRGQGSNEQFF. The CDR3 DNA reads TGTGCCAGCAGCCGCGGACAGGGATCCAATGAGCAGTTCTTC.

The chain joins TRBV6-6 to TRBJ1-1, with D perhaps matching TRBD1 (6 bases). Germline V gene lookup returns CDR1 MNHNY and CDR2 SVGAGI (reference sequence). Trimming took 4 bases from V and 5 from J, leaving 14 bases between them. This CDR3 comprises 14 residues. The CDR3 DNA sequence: TGTGCCAGCAGTTTACAGGGCACAAGGACTGAAGCTTTCTTT. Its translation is CASSLQGTRTEAFF.

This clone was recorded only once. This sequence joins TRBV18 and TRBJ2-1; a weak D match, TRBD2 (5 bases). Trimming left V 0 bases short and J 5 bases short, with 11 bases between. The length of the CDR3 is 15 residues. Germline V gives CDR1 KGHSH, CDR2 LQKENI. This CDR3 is CASSPPGDPNNEQFF. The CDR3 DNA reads TGTGCCAGCTCACCACCCGGGGATCCCAACAATGAGCAGTTCTTC.

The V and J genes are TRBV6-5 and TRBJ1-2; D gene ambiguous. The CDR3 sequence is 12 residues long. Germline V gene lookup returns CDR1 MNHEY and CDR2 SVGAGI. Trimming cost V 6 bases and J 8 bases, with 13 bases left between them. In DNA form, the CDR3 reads TGTGCCAGCAGGGCGCCAGCGGGCGGCTACACCTTC. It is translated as CASRAPAGGYTF.

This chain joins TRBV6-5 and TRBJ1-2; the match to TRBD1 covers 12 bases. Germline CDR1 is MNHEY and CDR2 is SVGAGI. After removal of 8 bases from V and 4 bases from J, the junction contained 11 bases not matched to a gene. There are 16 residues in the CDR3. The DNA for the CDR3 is TGTGCCAGCCGTTGGGACAGGGGGCATACGACCTATGGCTACACCTTC. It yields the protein CASRWDRGHTTYGYTF.

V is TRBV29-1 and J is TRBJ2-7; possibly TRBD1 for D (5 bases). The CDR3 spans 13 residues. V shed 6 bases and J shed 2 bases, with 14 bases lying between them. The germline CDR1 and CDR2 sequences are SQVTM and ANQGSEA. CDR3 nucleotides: TGCAGCGTCGAGACGACAGCCACCTACGAGCAGTACTTC. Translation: CSVETTATYEQYF.